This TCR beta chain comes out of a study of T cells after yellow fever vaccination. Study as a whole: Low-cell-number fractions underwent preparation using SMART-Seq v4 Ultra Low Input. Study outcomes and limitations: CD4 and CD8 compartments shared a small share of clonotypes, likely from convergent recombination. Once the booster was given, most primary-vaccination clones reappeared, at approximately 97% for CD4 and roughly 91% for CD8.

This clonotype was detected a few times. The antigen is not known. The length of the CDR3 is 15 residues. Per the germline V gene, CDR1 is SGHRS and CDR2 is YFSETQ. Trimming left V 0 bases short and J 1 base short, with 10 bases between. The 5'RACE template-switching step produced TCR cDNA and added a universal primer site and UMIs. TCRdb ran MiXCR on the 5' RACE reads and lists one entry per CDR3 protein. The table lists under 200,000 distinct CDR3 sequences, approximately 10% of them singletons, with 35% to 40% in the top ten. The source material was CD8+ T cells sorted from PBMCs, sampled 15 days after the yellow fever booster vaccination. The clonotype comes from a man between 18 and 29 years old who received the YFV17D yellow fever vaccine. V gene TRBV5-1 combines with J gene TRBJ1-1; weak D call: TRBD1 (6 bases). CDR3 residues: CASSLVPGANTEAFF. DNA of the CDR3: TGCGCCAGCAGCTTGGTTCCGGGGGCGAACACTGAAGCTTTCTTT.